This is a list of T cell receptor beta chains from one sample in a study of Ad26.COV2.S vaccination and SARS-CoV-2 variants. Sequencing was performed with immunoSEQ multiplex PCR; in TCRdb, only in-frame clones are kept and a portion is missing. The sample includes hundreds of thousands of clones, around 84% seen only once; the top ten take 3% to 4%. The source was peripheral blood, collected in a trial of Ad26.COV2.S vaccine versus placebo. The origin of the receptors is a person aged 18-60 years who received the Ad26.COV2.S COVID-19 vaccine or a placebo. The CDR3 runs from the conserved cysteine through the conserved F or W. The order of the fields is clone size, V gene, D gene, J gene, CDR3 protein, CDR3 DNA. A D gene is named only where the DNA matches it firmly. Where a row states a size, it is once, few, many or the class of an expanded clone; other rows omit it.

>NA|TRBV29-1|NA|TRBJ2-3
CSVVSSGTDTQYF
TGCAGCGTTGTTTCTAGCGGCACAGATACGCAGTATTTT
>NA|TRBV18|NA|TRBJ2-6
CASSRVGGANVLTF
TGTGCCAGCTCACGTGTGGGAGGGGCCAACGTCCTGACTTTC
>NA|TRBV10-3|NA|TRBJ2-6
CAISDYEGPNVLTF
TGTGCCATCAGTGATTATGAGGGACCCAACGTCCTGACTTTC
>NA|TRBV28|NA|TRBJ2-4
CASSFFPTGLAKNIQYF
TGTGCCAGCAGTTTTTTTCCAACAGGTCTAGCCAAAAACATTCAGTACTTC
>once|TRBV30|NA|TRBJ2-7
CAWGDNRGFFSEQYF
TGTGCCTGGGGAGACAACCGGGGATTTTTTTCCGAGCAGTACTTC
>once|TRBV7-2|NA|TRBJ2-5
CASSFETQYF
TGTGCCAGCAGCTTCGAGACCCAGTACTTC
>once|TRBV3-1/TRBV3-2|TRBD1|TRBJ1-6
CASSQDQGVALHF
TGTGCCAGCAGCCAAGATCAGGGGGTGGCCCTCCACTTT
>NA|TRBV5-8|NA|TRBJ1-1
CASSPGLSMNTEAFF
TGTGCCAGCAGCCCGGGACTGAGCATGAACACTGAAGCTTTCTTT
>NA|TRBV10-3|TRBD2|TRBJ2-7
CAISDLGSGSVIEQYF
TGTGCCATCAGTGACCTGGGAAGCGGGAGTGTGATCGAGCAGTACTTC
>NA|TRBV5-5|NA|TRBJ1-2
CASSPQVWGYTF
TGTGCCAGCAGCCCCCAAGTATGGGGCTACACCTTC
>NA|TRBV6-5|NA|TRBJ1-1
CASRQTSGAEAFF
TGTGCCAGCAGGCAAACCTCTGGGGCTGAAGCTTTCTTT
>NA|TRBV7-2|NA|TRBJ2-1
CASSTYGGEGFF
TGTGCCAGCAGCACCTATGGGGGCGAGGGGTTCTTC
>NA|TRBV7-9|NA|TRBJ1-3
CASSPQDSGNTIYF
TGTGCCAGCAGCCCACAGGACTCTGGAAACACCATATATTTT
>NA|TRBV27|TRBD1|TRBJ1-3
CASSLLGGAGNTIYF
TGTGCCAGCAGTCTTCTAGGGGGCGCGGGAAACACCATATATTTT
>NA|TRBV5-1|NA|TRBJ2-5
CASSSGAQETQYF
TGCGCCAGCAGCTCCGGGGCTCAAGAGACCCAGTACTTC
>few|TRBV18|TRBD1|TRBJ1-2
CASSPKTQGVVYGYTF
TGTGCCAGCTCACCCAAGACACAGGGGGTGGTCTATGGCTACACCTTC
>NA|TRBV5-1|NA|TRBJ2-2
CASSLGNTGELFF
TGCGCCAGCAGCTTGGGGAATACCGGGGAGCTGTTTTTT
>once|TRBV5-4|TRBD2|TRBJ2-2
CASSPISSGAGELFF
TGTGCCAGCAGCCCTATCAGTAGCGGGGCCGGGGAGCTGTTTTTT
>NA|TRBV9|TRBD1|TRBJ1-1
CASSARQGMDTEAFF
TGTGCCAGCAGCGCCCGACAGGGGATGGACACTGAAGCTTTCTTT
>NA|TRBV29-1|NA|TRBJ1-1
CSVASRLNTEAFF
TGCAGCGTTGCATCTCGCTTGAACACTGAAGCTTTCTTT
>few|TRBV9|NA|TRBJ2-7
CASSPRGGLLWYEQYF
TGTGCCAGCAGCCCTCGGGGTGGGCTTCTCTGGTACGAGCAGTACTTC
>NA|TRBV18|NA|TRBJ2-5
CASSPSRETQYF
TGTGCCAGCTCACCGTCAAGGGAGACCCAGTACTTC
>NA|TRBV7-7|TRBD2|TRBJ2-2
CASSGRIAGGFTGELFF
TGTGCCAGCAGCGGGAGGATAGCGGGAGGCTTCACCGGGGAGCTGTTTTTT
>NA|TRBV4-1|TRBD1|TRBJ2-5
CASSQEGTGGLETQYF
TGCGCCAGCAGCCAAGAGGGGACAGGGGGCCTAGAGACCCAGTACTTC
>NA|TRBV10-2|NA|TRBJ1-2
CASSGGPYNYGYTF
TGCGCCAGCAGTGGGGGACCGTATAACTATGGCTACACCTTC
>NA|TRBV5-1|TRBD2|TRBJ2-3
CASSLASGTSTDTQYF
TGCGCCAGCAGCTTGGCTAGCGGGACTAGCACAGATACGCAGTATTTT
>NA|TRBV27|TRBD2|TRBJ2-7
CASSLSYSGESYEQYF
TGTGCCAGCAGTTTATCGTATAGCGGGGAAAGCTACGAGCAGTACTTC
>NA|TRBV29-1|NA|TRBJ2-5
CSVDIQETQYF
TGCAGCGTTGATATTCAGGAGACCCAGTACTTC
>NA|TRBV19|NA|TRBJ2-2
CATSGAGELFF
TGTGCCACCAGTGGCGCCGGGGAGCTGTTTTTT
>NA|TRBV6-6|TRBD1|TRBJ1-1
CASSPGGAPTEAFF
TGTGCCAGCAGCCCAGGGGGCGCGCCCACTGAAGCTTTCTTT
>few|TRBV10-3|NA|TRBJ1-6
CAISESRTEAPLHF
TGTGCCATCAGTGAGTCTCGGACGGAGGCACCCCTCCACTTT
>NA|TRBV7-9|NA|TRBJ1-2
CASRSPFDSNYGYTF
TGTGCCAGCCGCAGCCCCTTCGACTCTAACTATGGCTACACCTTC
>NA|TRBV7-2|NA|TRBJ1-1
CASSAQGWNTEAFF
TGTGCCAGCAGTGCTCAGGGGTGGAACACTGAAGCTTTCTTT
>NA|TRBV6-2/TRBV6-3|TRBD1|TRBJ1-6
CASSYSKGTANSPLHF
TGTGCCAGCAGTTACTCCAAAGGGACAGCGAATTCACCCCTCCACTTT
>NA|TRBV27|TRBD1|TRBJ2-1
CASSIGTGGINEQFF
TGTGCCAGCAGTATCGGGACAGGGGGTATTAATGAGCAGTTCTTC
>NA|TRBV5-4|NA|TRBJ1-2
CASSEQGGVDYGYTF
TGTGCCAGCAGCGAACAGGGAGGGGTTGACTATGGCTACACCTTC
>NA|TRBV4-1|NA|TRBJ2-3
CASSQVVRVDTDTQYF
TGCGCCAGCAGCCAAGTAGTCCGGGTCGACACAGATACGCAGTATTTT
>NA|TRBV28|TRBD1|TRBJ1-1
CASSTGAFNTEAFF
TGTGCCAGCAGTACAGGGGCATTTAACACTGAAGCTTTCTTT
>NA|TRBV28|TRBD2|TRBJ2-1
CASSSGGTSGYNEQFF
TGTGCCAGCAGTTCCGGCGGGACTAGCGGCTACAATGAGCAGTTCTTC
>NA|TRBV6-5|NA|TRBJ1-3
CASRGGDGNTIYF
TGTGCCAGCAGGGGAGGGGATGGAAACACCATATATTTT
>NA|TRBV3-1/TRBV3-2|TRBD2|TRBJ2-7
CASSQNSGRAPEQYF
TGTGCCAGCAGCCAAAATAGCGGGAGGGCCCCGGAGCAGTACTTC
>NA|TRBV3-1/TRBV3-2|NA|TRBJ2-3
CASSQEEGASTDTQYF
TGTGCCAGCAGCCAAGAGGAGGGTGCCAGCACAGATACGCAGTATTTT
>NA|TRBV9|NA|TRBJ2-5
CASSVVDGRVETQYF
TGTGCCAGCAGCGTAGTTGATGGTAGAGTAGAGACCCAGTACTTC
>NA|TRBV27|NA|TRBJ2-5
CASSLSGRVQETQYF
TGTGCCAGCAGTTTATCGGGACGAGTCCAAGAGACCCAGTACTTC
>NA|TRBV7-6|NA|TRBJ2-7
CASSLGGQNYEQYF
TGTGCCAGCAGCTTAGGAGGACAGAACTACGAGCAGTACTTC